Included here is one T cell receptor (beta chain) sequence, with context. This clone appeared a single time. Its cognate antigen has yet to be identified. No base quality information exists; no much larger clone differs at one position. CDR1 and CDR2 are read off the germline V gene (reference sequence) as MNHNY and SVGAGI. Reading from cysteine to phenylalanine, the CDR3 counts 15 amino acids. Only the CDR3 portion is preserved as DNA: 45 bases, with reading frame beginning at the first base. For this chain, trimming is 2 bases at the V end and 7 bases at the J end, and the number of junction bases without a gene match is 4. These data originate in a study of cytomegalovirus exposure and HLA in healthy donors (dated by TCRdb to about 2017). About the study as a whole: An earlier analysis of more than 550 of the donors reported approximately 260 Gb of sequence data and 117 million unique TCR beta sequences obtained from approximately 180 million T cells. An early release covering roughly 600 HLA-typed donors comprised about 320 gigabases of sequencing data and about 90 million unique TCR sequences. The genetic ancestry cluster associated with self-reported Caucasian donors included 70% to 85% of the 300 to 400 genotyped donors. The study was designed to test whether signatures of past pathogen exposure could be identified by cataloging public T cell receptors. The T cell repertoires of under 700 subjects were profiled by immunosequencing and related to cytomegalovirus serostatus. Along with the approximately 700-subject first cohort, a separate validation cohort of more than 90 different subjects was used. To predict cytomegalovirus infection status, the study brought together high-throughput TCR immunosequencing, statistical association of individual TCRs with disease status, and machine learning. A later analysis re-examined previously published TCR beta repertoires from about 670 donors and added high-resolution HLA genotyping to investigate patterns of TCR occurrence. The later analysis used no new phenotypic data to find candidate immune exposures, relying instead on TCR beta sequences and their occurrence across donors. In an earlier analysis of 500 to 650 of the donors, high-throughput TCR beta sequencing was used to judge whether each TCR beta V gene segment behaved as functional or pseudogenic. Donor age, sex, ethnicity and CMV serostatus were compiled together with the repertoire data. A later genetic analysis took genome-wide SNP genotypes for 398 of the 666 donors and used that subset as a discovery cohort. Every discovery cohort repertoire had been produced on one sequencing platform. HLA typing covered class I and class II loci at four-digit resolution. Typing coverage differed by locus: A, B, C, DRB1 and DQB1 were typed in roughly 629-630 donors, DQA1 in 500 to 550, DPA1 in approximately 610, and DPB1 in 400 to 490. Several DR-DQ haplotypes were treated as single units for association and clustering because of strong linkage in the cohort. Across approximately 420 genotyped donors of the cohort, an average of approximately 240,000 unique TCR beta nucleotide sequences per donor were sequenced, and 15% to 20% of those sequences were non-productive. Beyond this particular receptor, the publication reports: A further reported finding was that TCR beta sequences accurately predicted the HLA-A and HLA-B alleles for most subjects in the first cohort. A later analysis found that TCR association rates varied across HLA loci, with DRB1 alleles showing the most associated TCRs and HLA-C alleles the fewest. According to a later genetic analysis, donors in an Asian-associated ancestry cluster had fewer N-insertions in productive TCRs than the approximately 700-donor mean. A group of highly shared sequence variants was considered likely to be a technical artifact of the sequencing pipeline. The study listed 164 TCR beta chains as associated with cytomegalovirus. In a later analysis, HLA-associated TCR beta chains showed more clonal expansion and lower generation probabilities than non-associated chains that were equally common. In this cohort, only TCR beta chains were sequenced, and detectable features were limited by the absence of alpha or paired-chain data. An earlier analysis of approximately 570 of the donors showed that most TCR beta V segments appeared in productive rearrangements either about 87% or about 30% of the time, which broadly matched IMGT annotations. The authors suggested that the approach could potentially be generalized to other disease states and immunological phenotypes. Strong co-occurrence of HLA alleles, especially DR and DQ, made assigning TCR associations to individual alleles difficult. A few of the identified cytomegalovirus-associated TCR beta chains were confirmed in vitro to be specific for cytomegalovirus antigens. Because HLA typing was missing for some donors at each locus, association tests included only the typed subset. Correlated functional status among segregating V segments might be attributable to linkage disequilibrium, but an unknown experimental factor could not be ruled out. Several of the top co-occurrence clusters appeared to be linked to parvovirus B19, influenza, CMV and Epstein-Barr virus, according to a later analysis. Across donors, most TCR sequences were observed very rarely, whereas some public TCRs were present in many individuals. In both the original and validation cohorts, the classifier was reported to diagnose cytomegalovirus status with high specificity and sensitivity. A later genetic analysis associated a missense DCLRE1C variant with V-gene and J-gene trimming of TCR beta chains, and an independent cohort replicated the association. The earlier analysis of fewer than 750 of the donors excluded approximately 15 rarely observed V segments, including chromosome 9 orphons, because counts were too low. Some IMGT-functional V segments, including TRBV6-2 and TRBV6-3, could not be told apart with the 87-base-pair reads, so those segments were excluded. Sequencing depth was assumed to be roughly uniform across donors in the presence/absence analyses, though that assumption may not hold. Most CMV-associated TCR beta chains appeared to be HLA-restricted in a later analysis, and the HLA associations seemed to be driven largely by CMV exposure. CMV serostatus was the only immune exposure information available for the cohort. In a later analysis, some 17,000 TCR beta sequences were associated with specific HLA alleles at a false discovery rate of 0.05.

Receptor libraries were prepared by the immunoSEQ multiplex PCR assay. The multiplex PCR relied on a mix of 60 forward primers for TCR Vbeta segments and 13 reverse primers for TCR Jbeta segments. The CDR3 region of rearranged TCR beta genes was amplified from genomic DNA with a multiplex PCR assay. On the Illumina HiSeq System, the amplified TCR beta libraries were sequenced as 87-base-pair reads. Processing in the source paper ran as follows. A later analysis tallied roughly 80 million unique TCR beta chains across the approximately 670 repertoires, and around 12 million of those chains were shared by two or more donors. A nearest-neighbor algorithm error-corrected the raw reads and collapsed the reads into unique sequences, merging closely related sequences to remove PCR and sequencing errors. Alignment of CDR3 sequences to IMGT reference sequences was used to assign V, D and J gene segments. Each retained sequence needed at least a six-nucleotide match to both a V gene segment and a J gene segment. Rearrangements were classified as productive when the CDR3 lacked stop codons and remained in frame with V and J, and all other rearrangements were classified as non-productive. Following IMGT convention, CDR3 was defined as the stretch from the second conserved V-encoded cysteine to the conserved J-encoded phenylalanine. In an earlier analysis of some 550 of the donors, sequences lacking an unambiguous match to a single V gene segment were excluded. An earlier analysis of fewer than 750 of the donors called V segments functional above 56.7% productive rearrangements and segregating when the between-donor standard deviation exceeded 5%. A statistical classification framework was built for diagnosing cytomegalovirus status from the catalog of TCR beta chain sequences. In a later analysis, V and J genes were assigned by comparing TCR nucleotide sequences against IMGT/GENE-DB human TR gene sequences. Using the TCRdist pipeline, a later analysis assigned CDR3 sequences along with most-parsimonious VDJ recombination scenarios. In a later analysis, every TCR beta chain was defined by the combination of its CDR3 amino acid sequence and its V-gene family, and reads without a unique V-gene family were dropped. In a later analysis, 500 to 650 highly shared, low-generation-probability nucleotide sequences were removed to address suspected cross-contamination and a sequencing artifact. In a later analysis, a clonal expansion index for each public chain was calculated from normalized within-repertoire ranks of inferred template counts. In a later analysis, generation probabilities were computed with a VDJ recombination model fitted to out-of-frame rearrangements, and the resulting probabilities were checked against IGoR. Hypergeometric tests were used in a later analysis to score TCR-TCR, TCR-HLA and TCR-CMV co-occurrence, with a repertoire-size bias correction applied to the TCR pairs. False discovery rates were estimated in a later analysis by permuting HLA or CMV assignments 20 times. In a later analysis, co-occurring TCRs were grouped using DBSCAN, with TCRdist sequence similarity added in when clustering inside HLA-allele-positive subsets. Co-occurrence clustering excluded repertoires with fewer than 30,000 or more than 120,000 public chains, plus five with anomalous nucleotide sharing. TCRdb re-hosts the immuneACCESS table, in-frame sequences only. Its copies lack some clones; in the studies checked, an unresolved V gene accounts for under half of them, and the cause for the rest is not known. That table gives V, J and clone size, and the DNA gave D and trimming. Across this sample there are 170,000 or so clones, with 80% seen only once. The top ten constitute roughly 0.65% of the sample.

The cohort was made up of around 720 healthy bone marrow donors. At the time of sampling, all cohort members were nominally healthy, though unrecorded immune exposures were likely present. The donor was CMV seronegative and was included in the group of around 320 seronegative cohort members. A peripheral blood sample was provided by each donor, and peripheral blood mononuclear cells were used for TCR beta sequencing. The Qiagen DNeasy Blood Extraction Kit was used to extract genomic DNA from the blood cell samples. Specimen: PBMCs. The V and J genes are TRBV6-6 and TRBJ2-1; a stretch of 11 junction bases matches TRBD1. This clonotype was obtained from a boy between 5 and 17 years old in good health and CMV-seronegative. The CDR3 amino acid sequence is: CASSYGGQGVNEQFF. The DNA is as follows: TGTGCCAGCAGTTACGGGGGACAGGGGGTAAATGAGCAGTTCTTC.